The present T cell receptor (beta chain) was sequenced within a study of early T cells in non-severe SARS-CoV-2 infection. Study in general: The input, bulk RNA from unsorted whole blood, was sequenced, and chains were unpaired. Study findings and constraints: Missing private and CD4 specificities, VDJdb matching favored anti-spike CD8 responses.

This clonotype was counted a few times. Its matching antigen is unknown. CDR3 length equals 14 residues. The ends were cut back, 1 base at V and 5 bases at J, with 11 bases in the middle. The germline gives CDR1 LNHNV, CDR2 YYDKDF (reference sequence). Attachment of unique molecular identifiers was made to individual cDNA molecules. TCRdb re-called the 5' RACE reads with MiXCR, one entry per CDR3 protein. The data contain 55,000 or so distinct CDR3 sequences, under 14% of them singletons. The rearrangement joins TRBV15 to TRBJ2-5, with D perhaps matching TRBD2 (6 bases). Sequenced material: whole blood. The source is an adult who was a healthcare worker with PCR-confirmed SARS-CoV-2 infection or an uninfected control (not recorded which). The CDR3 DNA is TGTGCCACCAGCAGAGTCCGCGGAGGGGAGACCCAGTACTTC. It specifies CATSRVRGGETQYF.